A single TCR beta chain is shown here with its context. No antigen is known for it. The input lacks base qualities; no much larger clone sits a single base away. The CDR3 regions of human TCRbeta chains were analyzed by immunosequencing. Regarding the original processing steps: Repertoire TCRs were matched against a reference library of SARS-CoV-2-specific TCRs generated with the MIRA antigen-specificity platform. Breadth was defined as the fraction of unique TCRs that were SARS-CoV-2-associated. Depth was defined as the fraction of total T cells that were SARS-CoV-2-associated. Using the MIRA data, each spike-specific TCR was mapped to the spike region that the TCR reacts to and placed in a CD4 or CD8 class. Log10-transformed breadth and depth values were compared by one-way ANOVA with Sidak's multiple comparisons tests. TCRdb stores this immuneACCESS table with in-frame sequences only. Part of the clones is absent; in the studies checked, under half of the shortfall reflects unresolved V genes, and no reason is known for the rest. The V and J calls and the clone size are those of that table, but D and trimming were determined from the DNA. Across this sample there are roughly 190,000 clones, with about 92% seen only once. The ten largest clones add up to approximately 4% of the sample.

These data come from a study of T cell responses to AZD1222 COVID-19 vaccine (dated by TCRdb to about 2021). About the study as a whole: A total of just over 230 trial participants underwent TCR sequencing, of whom roughly 210 had received two doses of AZD1222 and around 26 had received two doses of the MenACWY control vaccine. Enrollment into the trials was organized by age into subgroups of 18-55, 56-69 and 70-plus years, and those subgroups contained roughly 150, 30 and 60 TCR-sequenced participants, respectively. The study at large found these results: Participants were mostly white British and included more females than males, and it was suggested by the authors that clonal diversity may have been underestimated. Conclusions about previously exposed vaccinees are limited, since just a handful of AZD1222 recipients were seropositive for SARS-CoV-2 at baseline. The whole spike protein was spanned by vaccine-associated CD4 TCRs, and dominant responses were seen in regions 160-218 and 743-854. In the small 56-69-year group, the increase in depth fell short of significance, most likely because of low power. After two AZD1222 doses, spike-specific TCR breadth and depth were significantly higher than at day 0 and than in MenACWY recipients. Because no day 14 peak-response samples were available, repertoires were characterized only after the peak T cell response. Epitopes outside the regions mutated in the B.1.351 and B.1.1.7 variants were reportedly recognized by nearly half of the unique spike-specific TCRs.

CDR1 and CDR2 (SGHTA, FQGTGA) derive from the germline V gene. Its CDR3 holds 14 amino acids, cysteine through phenylalanine. Only CDR3 DNA is held: 42 bases, read in frame from base 1. The junction carries 12 bases between V and J, which are trimmed by 5 bases and 3 bases respectively. Interpreted using the paper, the time point label stands for: about 28 days (+/-7) after the second vaccine dose. Explained via the paper, the treatment or condition label denotes: meningococcal conjugate vaccine given as trial control. Vaccinee samples came from UK trials COV001 and COV002, including a single-blind randomized controlled phase 2/3 trial of AZD1222 (ChAdOx1 nCoV-19) in healthy adults. For TCRbeta chain sequencing, PBMC samples from trial participants were taken at day 0 and at day 28 after the second dose.

The source of this sequence is an adult who received the MenACWY meningococcal vaccine as a control. The V gene is TRBV7-3 and the J gene is TRBJ2-3, and possibly TRBD2, on 6 matching bases. Here the sequenced sample was peripheral blood, taken 28 days after the second dose of the MenACWY control vaccine. The encoded CDR3 is CASSPAGLTDTQYF. The DNA reads as follows: TGTGCCAGCAGCCCAGCGGGCCTGACAGATACGCAGTATTTT.